This is a list of T cell receptor beta chains from one sample in a study of T-cell memory formation after mild COVID-19. TCRdb itself ran the 5' RACE reads through MiXCR, one entry per CDR3 protein. The sample lists approximately 490,000 distinct CDR3 sequences, roughly 21% occurring once. Sequenced sample: PBMCs or a T cell subset sorted from them (not recorded which). These receptors were taken from an adult woman who had mild COVID-19 (a few samples of this study predate the infection). Cell type and time point are not known. Both conserved end residues are part of each CDR3. The D gene is left open where the match is weak. The size of a clone is reported for some rows only, either as once, few or many, or as a class for expanded clones.

clone_size | j_call | d_call | v_call | cdr3_nt | cdr3_aa
few | TRBJ2-5 | NA | TRBV21-1 | TGTGCCAGCAAAGTGGGGGGTGAGGAGACCCAGTACTTC | CASKVGGEETQYF
few | TRBJ2-2 | TRBD2 | TRBV25-1 | TGTGCCAGCGCCCGACTAGCGGGAGCGGCCGGGGAGCTGTTTTTT | CASARLAGAAGELFF
few | TRBJ1-3 | NA | TRBV24-1 | TGTGCCACCAGTGATGGGCCCGCGGGAAACACCATATATTTT | CATSDGPAGNTIYF
NA | TRBJ2-3 | NA | TRBV9 | TGTGCCAGCAGTCCCGCCCCGGGGGGCCTCGGCACAGATACGCAGTATTTT | CASSPAPGGLGTDTQYF
few | TRBJ1-1 | NA | TRBV20-1 | TGCAGTGCTAGAGGACAAGGATTTGAAGCTTTCTTT | CSARGQGFEAFF
NA | TRBJ2-7 | NA | TRBV7-2 | TGTGCCAGCAGCTTACCCGGGGCGAGGGAGCAGTACTTC | CASSLPGAREQYF
NA | TRBJ2-3 | NA | TRBV7-9 | TGTGCCAGCAGCTTAGCCGGGAGTTTAGATACGCAGTATTTT | CASSLAGSLDTQYF
NA | TRBJ1-1 | NA | TRBV4-2 | TGTGCCAGCAGCTCAAGAGATGGAGTTAGGAACACTGAAGCTTTCTTT | CASSSRDGVRNTEAFF
NA | TRBJ2-1 | NA | TRBV7-9 | TGTGCCAGCAGCCAACACCTAGGAGAGCAGTTCTTC | CASSQHLGEQFF
few | TRBJ2-7 | NA | TRBV20-1 | TGCAGTGCTAGCCCCTCGGGTTACGAGCAGTACTTC | CSASPSGYEQYF
NA | TRBJ1-2 | NA | TRBV14 | TGTGCCAGCAGCCAAGACGGGCGAAATGAGGGGGTCGCCTATGGCTACACCTTC | CASSQDGRNEGVAYGYTF
few | TRBJ1-1 | NA | TRBV15 | TGTGCCACCAGAAATTCGAACACTGAAGCTTTCTTT | CATRNSNTEAFF
NA | TRBJ2-7 | NA | TRBV20-1 | TGCAGTGCTAGAGCGGTTACCTACGAGCAGTACTTC | CSARAVTYEQYF
few | TRBJ2-2 | NA | TRBV20-1 | TGCAGTGCTAGAGTCAACCGGGCAGTAGCGAACACCGGGGAGCTGTTTTTT | CSARVNRAVANTGELFF
NA | TRBJ2-7 | TRBD2 | TRBV5-1 | TGCGCCAGCAGCTTGTCGCAAAGTAGCGGGAGGAAGGATGAGCAGTACTTC | CASSLSQSSGRKDEQYF
NA | TRBJ1-2 | NA | TRBV6-6 | TGTGCCAGCCAAGGAGGTCACGGGGGGAACTATGGCTACACCTTC | CASQGGHGGNYGYTF
NA | TRBJ2-3 | NA | TRBV11-3 | TGTGCCAGCAGCCCCGACACTTATACGCAGTATTTT | CASSPDTYTQYF
NA | TRBJ2-1 | NA | TRBV3-1 | TGTGCCAGCAGCCGGGGAATGGCCTACAATGAGCAGTTCTTC | CASSRGMAYNEQFF
NA | TRBJ2-3 | TRBD2 | TRBV7-9 | TGTGCCAGCAGCTCGACAGGCCTACCGGGACTAGCGGGAGCCGTGGATACGCAGTATTTT | CASSSTGLPGLAGAVDTQYF
few | TRBJ2-6 | TRBD1 | TRBV6-1 | TGTGCCAGCAGCCTGGGACAGGGGGGTTTTGCTGGGGCCAACGTCCTGACTTTC | CASSLGQGGFAGANVLTF
few | TRBJ2-2 | TRBD1 | TRBV5-1 | TGCGCCAGCAGCTCCCGGACAGGGGGGGGCACCGGGGAGCTGTTTTTT | CASSSRTGGGTGELFF
NA | TRBJ1-6 | TRBD1 | TRBV5-1 | TGCGCCAGCAGCTTTTACCCGGGACAGGGTAATTCACCCCTCCACTTT | CASSFYPGQGNSPLHF
few | TRBJ2-1 | NA | TRBV4-1 | TGCGCCAGCAGCCAAGAAGGAGGGGTCAATGAGCAGTTCTTC | CASSQEGGVNEQFF
NA | TRBJ1-6 | TRBD1 | TRBV12-3/TRBV12-4 | TGTGCCAGCAGTTTGGACAGGGGAGGTGGTTCACCCCTCCACTTT | CASSLDRGGGSPLHF
NA | TRBJ1-2 | TRBD1 | TRBV7-2 | TGTGCCAGCAGCACCTGGGACAGTCCACCGGTTAACTATGGCTACACCTTC | CASSTWDSPPVNYGYTF
NA | TRBJ2-5 | NA | TRBV7-9 | TGTGCCAGCAGCTTAGCGGAGCGGGCAGGAGAGACCCAGTACTTC | CASSLAERAGETQYF
NA | TRBJ2-1 | NA | TRBV12-3/TRBV12-4 | TGTGCCAGCAGTTTTTTCGGCCCCCACGGCTACAATGAGCAGTTCTTC | CASSFFGPHGYNEQFF
NA | TRBJ2-7 | TRBD1 | TRBV20-1 | TGCAGTGCTGCGGACAGGGCGTCCTACGAGCAGTACTTC | CSAADRASYEQYF
NA | TRBJ1-1 | NA | TRBV7-8 | TGTGCCAGCAGCTGGGGGGGGCCCACTGAAGCTTTCTTT | CASSWGGPTEAFF
once | TRBJ2-5 | NA | TRBV5-1 | TGCGCCAGCAGCTTGGGGGGAACCAGCCTAACCCAAAAGACCCAGTACTTC | CASSLGGTSLTQKTQYF
many | TRBJ2-4 | NA | TRBV5-5 | TGTGCCAGCAGCTTGAACGACAGGCCCCCCGGTTTC | CASSLNDRPPGF
NA | TRBJ2-7 | NA | TRBV7-9 | TGTGCCAGCAGCTTAGCCCGTCGGACGCCCGCCTCCGAGCAGTACTTC | CASSLARRTPASEQYF
few | TRBJ2-3 | TRBD2 | TRBV24-1 | TGTGCCACCAGTGACCCGCGGGGGGTTGCAGATACGCAGTATTTT | CATSDPRGVADTQYF
NA | TRBJ2-1 | TRBD1 | TRBV20-1 | TGCAGTGCTAGTCAGGGGGAGTCCTACAATGAGCAGTTCTTC | CSASQGESYNEQFF
NA | TRBJ2-1 | TRBD2 | TRBV9 | TGTGCCAGCAGCGTCCAGGGACTAGCGGGAGGGGGCCCCCCGTACAATGAGCAGTTCTTC | CASSVQGLAGGGPPYNEQFF
many | TRBJ2-7 | NA | TRBV9 | TGTGCCAGCAGCGTAGCCCGGGACGGCTACGAGCAGTACTTC | CASSVARDGYEQYF
NA | TRBJ2-5 | NA | TRBV20-1 | TGCAGTGCTAGTATAGGGGACCACAAAGAGACCCAGTACTTC | CSASIGDHKETQYF
few | TRBJ2-3 | TRBD2 | TRBV11-2 | TGTGCCAGCAGCCCGCAGACTAGCGGGAGCACAGATACGCAGTATTTT | CASSPQTSGSTDTQYF
few | TRBJ2-5 | NA | TRBV18 | TGTGCCAGCTCACCAGAGACAGACCAAGAGACCCAGTACTTC | CASSPETDQETQYF
NA | TRBJ2-3 | NA | TRBV18 | TGTGCCAGCTCCCCGGGGCTAGCGTCAGATACGCAGTATTTT | CASSPGLASDTQYF
NA | TRBJ2-5 | TRBD2 | TRBV12-5 | TGTGCTAGTGGTTTGGTGCTGGCGGGAGTCGAGACCCAGTACTTC | CASGLVLAGVETQYF
few | TRBJ1-2 | NA | TRBV12-3/TRBV12-4 | TGTGCCAGCAGAGACAGGACCTATGGCTACACCTTC | CASRDRTYGYTF
many | TRBJ2-7 | NA | TRBV7-9 | TGTGCCAGCAGCTTAGAGGCAGAGCAGTACTTC | CASSLEAEQYF
NA | TRBJ2-7 | NA | TRBV6-5 | TGTGCCAGCAGTTACTCGAGAGGGCTCTCCTACGAGCAGTACTTC | CASSYSRGLSYEQYF
NA | TRBJ2-7 | TRBD2 | TRBV5-4 | TGTGCCAGCAGCCCGGAGGTCGGACTAGCGTTTTACGAGCAGTACTTC | CASSPEVGLAFYEQYF
few | TRBJ1-1 | NA | TRBV19 | TGTGCCAGTAGTATATTGGCAGGGGCTATGATGTTGAACACTGAAGCTTTCTTT | CASSILAGAMMLNTEAFF
NA | TRBJ2-3 | TRBD1 | TRBV5-1 | TGCGCCAGCAGCTTCCCACCTACCACAGGGGGCCACACAGATACGCAGTATTTT | CASSFPPTTGGHTDTQYF
NA | TRBJ2-7 | TRBD2 | TRBV19 | TGTGCCAGTAGTCCCTTGACTAGCGGGAGGCGGGAGCAGTACTTC | CASSPLTSGRREQYF
NA | TRBJ1-6 | TRBD1 | TRBV7-8 | TGTGCCAGCAGCATCACTCGGACAGGGAGCTCCTATAATTCACCCCTCCACTTT | CASSITRTGSSYNSPLHF
NA | TRBJ2-3 | NA | TRBV30 | TGTGCCTGGCGGCTTCGAGCAGATACGCAGTATTTT | CAWRLRADTQYF
NA | TRBJ1-1 | NA | TRBV12-3/TRBV12-4 | TGTGCCAGCAGGCCAACAGGATACACTGAAGCTTTCTTT | CASRPTGYTEAFF
few | TRBJ2-1 | TRBD2 | TRBV30 | TGTGCCTGGAGTGTTGTCGTAGCGGGAGGGTATGGGGACAATGAGCAGTTCTTC | CAWSVVVAGGYGDNEQFF
NA | TRBJ1-4 | NA | TRBV12-3/TRBV12-4 | TGTGCCACCCAACGGACTGGGACTAATGAAAAACTGTTTTTT | CATQRTGTNEKLFF
few | TRBJ1-2 | NA | TRBV7-2 | TGTGCCAGCAGCTCTCCCCAAGACAGTTTCTATGGCTACACCTTC | CASSSPQDSFYGYTF
many | TRBJ2-3 | TRBD1 | TRBV5-1 | TGCGCCAGCAGCTTGGGGACAGGGGTTGTTTTTGAGGTCGATACGCAGTATTTT | CASSLGTGVVFEVDTQYF
NA | TRBJ2-2 | NA | TRBV7-3 | TGTGCCAGCAGCTTACGCTCCAGAGGGACCGGGGAGCTGTTTTTT | CASSLRSRGTGELFF
few | TRBJ1-1 | NA | TRBV20-1 | TGCAGTGCTACCCCTCACAGGGTGAACACTGAAGCTTTCTTT | CSATPHRVNTEAFF